These T cell receptor beta chains were read from a single sample in a study of blood T cell repertoires in COVID-19. Only in-frame clones appear in the TCRdb table, and some are missing; sequencing was by immunoSEQ multiplex PCR. The repertoire has some 78,000 clones, 85% to 90% of them found once; the top ten carry roughly 4.5%. Sequencing was performed on peripheral blood. These receptor sequences come from a woman over 75 with active or convalescent COVID-19. CDR3s include the opening cysteine and the closing phenylalanine or tryptophan. Fields, in order: clone size, V gene, D gene, J gene, CDR3 DNA, CDR3 protein. A D gene is named only where the DNA matches it firmly. Clone size is given for some rows only: seen once, a few or many times, or a class if the clone is expanded.

NA	TRBV19	NA	TRBJ1-3	TGTGCCAGTCGGCAGGGCGAATACTCTGTTGGAAACACCATATATTTT	CASRQGEYSVGNTIYF
NA	TRBV6-5	TRBD1	TRBJ1-5	TGTGCCAGCAGACCGGGACAGTGGTCGGATCAGCCCCAGCATTTT	CASRPGQWSDQPQHF
NA	TRBV7-2	TRBD1	TRBJ2-1	TGTGCCAGCAGCTACGGGACAGGACTAAATGAGCAGTTCTTC	CASSYGTGLNEQFF
NA	TRBV18	NA	TRBJ2-3	TGTGCCAGCTCTCCCAAGCCAGATACGCAGTATTTT	CASSPKPDTQYF
NA	TRBV27	NA	TRBJ2-3	TGTGCCAGCAGTTTTGGATTGCGGATGCTACCGGGGGGCACAGATACGCAGTATTTT	CASSFGLRMLPGGTDTQYF
NA	TRBV11-2	NA	TRBJ1-2	TGTGCCAGCAGCTTCGGGGTGGACTATGGCTACACCTTC	CASSFGVDYGYTF
NA	TRBV11-2	NA	TRBJ1-1	TGTGCCAGCAGCTTAGATTTGAGAGGAGAAGCTTTCTTT	CASSLDLRGEAFF
NA	TRBV5-1	TRBD1	TRBJ1-6	TGCGCCAGCAGCCCCCGGACAGGGGATAATTCACCCCTCCACTTT	CASSPRTGDNSPLHF
NA	TRBV6-5	NA	TRBJ2-2	TGTGCCAGTCCTAAAGGGACTTCTTTGGCCGGGGAGCTGTTTTTT	CASPKGTSLAGELFF
few	TRBV28	TRBD1	TRBJ1-1	TGTGCCAGCAGGGCCGGGACAGGGGACACTGAAGCTTTCTTT	CASRAGTGDTEAFF
NA	TRBV12-5	TRBD2	TRBJ2-1	TGTGCTAGTGCCCTTCCTCTTAGCGGGAGGGTGCCCTACAATGAGCAGTTCTTC	CASALPLSGRVPYNEQFF
once	TRBV9	TRBD1	TRBJ1-2	TGTGCCAGCAGCGTTGAACCCGGGACAGGGAATGGCTACACCTTC	CASSVEPGTGNGYTF
NA	TRBV7-6	TRBD1	TRBJ1-2	TGTGCCAGCAGCTTAGCCTCAGGGGGGCAGGGGTATGGCTACACCTTC	CASSLASGGQGYGYTF
NA	TRBV24-1	NA	TRBJ2-2	TGTGCCACCAGTGATTACTTTTCAACAGCCGGGGAGCTGTTTTTT	CATSDYFSTAGELFF
NA	TRBV5-1	TRBD1	TRBJ2-5	TGCGCCAGCAATCGTGAGGGGGCCGACGAGACCCAGTACTTC	CASNREGADETQYF
NA	TRBV11-2	NA	TRBJ2-1	TGTGCCAGCAGCTTATTGAGAGGGGGCAATGAGCAGTTCTTC	CASSLLRGGNEQFF
NA	TRBV28	NA	TRBJ1-5	TGTGCCACCACGCGGGGAGGGATGGATCAGCCCCAGCATTTT	CATTRGGMDQPQHF
NA	TRBV5-4	NA	TRBJ1-2	TGTGCCAGCAGCTCTCGGAGACCTATTCCGGCTGGCTACACCTTC	CASSSRRPIPAGYTF
NA	TRBV18	NA	TRBJ2-1	TGTGCCAGCAGACCCCAGGGCGGTCTCTACAATGAGCAGTTCTTC	CASRPQGGLYNEQFF
NA	TRBV10-3	NA	TRBJ2-2	TGTGCCATCAGTGAGGGGCTACAGAAGGCCGGGGAGCTGTTTTTT	CAISEGLQKAGELFF
NA	TRBV28	NA	TRBJ2-7	TGTGCCACCAGCGGCTACGAGCAGTACTTC	CATSGYEQYF
NA	TRBV13	TRBD2	TRBJ2-3	TGTGCCAGCAGCTCCGGACTAGCGGGAATCACAGATACGCAGTATTTT	CASSSGLAGITDTQYF
NA	TRBV29-1	NA	TRBJ1-1	TGCAGCGTGATGGACAGCTACACTGAAGCTTTCTTT	CSVMDSYTEAFF
NA	TRBV7-9	TRBD1	TRBJ2-7	TGTGCCAGCAGTAGGGTGCCGGGACAGTTCTACGAGCAGTACTTC	CASSRVPGQFYEQYF
NA	TRBV5-1	NA	TRBJ2-1	TGCGCCAGCAGCTTTCGCTCGGGGTACAATGAGCAGTTCTTC	CASSFRSGYNEQFF
NA	TRBV11-2	NA	TRBJ1-4	TGTGCCAGCAGCCCCCAGAGCCGGGGAAATGAAAAACTGTTTTTT	CASSPQSRGNEKLFF
NA	TRBV5-1	TRBD2	TRBJ2-1	TGCGCCAGCAGCTTCAATTTGGGGACTAGCGCCTACAATGAGCAGTTCTTC	CASSFNLGTSAYNEQFF
NA	TRBV14	NA	TRBJ2-5	TGTGCCAGCAGCCATGGACAAATTGGGGAGACCCAGTACTTC	CASSHGQIGETQYF
few	TRBV3-1/TRBV3-2	TRBD2	TRBJ2-1	TGTGCCTCGCAATGGCGGGAGAGGGGAAATGAGCAGTTCTTC	CASQWRERGNEQFF
NA	TRBV12-5	NA	TRBJ2-7	TGTGCTAGTGGTTTGCCTCCCCTTATTGGACTTTTCTTTGACTCCTACGAGCAGTACTTC	CASGLPPLIGLFFDSYEQYF